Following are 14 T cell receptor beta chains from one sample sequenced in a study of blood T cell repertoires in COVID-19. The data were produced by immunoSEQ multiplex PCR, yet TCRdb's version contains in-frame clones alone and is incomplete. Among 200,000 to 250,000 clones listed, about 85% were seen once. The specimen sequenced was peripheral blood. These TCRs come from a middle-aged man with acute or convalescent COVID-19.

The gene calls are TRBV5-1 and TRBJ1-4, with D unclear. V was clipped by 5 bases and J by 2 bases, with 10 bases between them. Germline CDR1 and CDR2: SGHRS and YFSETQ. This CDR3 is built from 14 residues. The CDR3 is CASSQLPTNEKLFF. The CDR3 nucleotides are TGCGCCAGCAGTCAACTCCCTACTAATGAAAAACTGTTTTTT.

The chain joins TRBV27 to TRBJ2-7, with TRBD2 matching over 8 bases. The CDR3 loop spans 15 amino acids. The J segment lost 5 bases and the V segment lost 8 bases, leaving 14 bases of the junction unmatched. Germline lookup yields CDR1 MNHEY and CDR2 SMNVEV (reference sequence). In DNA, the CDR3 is TGTGCCAGCTCCCCTCTGGGACTAGTAAACCACGAGCAGTACTTC. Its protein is CASSPLGLVNHEQYF.

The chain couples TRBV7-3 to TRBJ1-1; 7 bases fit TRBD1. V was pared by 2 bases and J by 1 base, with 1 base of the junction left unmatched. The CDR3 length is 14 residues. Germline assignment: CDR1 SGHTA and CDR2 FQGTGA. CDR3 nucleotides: TGTGCCAGCAGCTTACAGGGGGGGAACACTGAAGCTTTCTTT. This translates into CASSLQGGNTEAFF.

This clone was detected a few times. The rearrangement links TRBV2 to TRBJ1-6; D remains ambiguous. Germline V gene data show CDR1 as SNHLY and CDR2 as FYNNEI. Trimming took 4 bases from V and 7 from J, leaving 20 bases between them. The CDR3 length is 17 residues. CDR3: CASSAVGVIARNSPLHF. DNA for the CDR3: TGTGCCAGCAGTGCAGTTGGTGTCATAGCGCGAAATTCACCCCTCCACTTT.

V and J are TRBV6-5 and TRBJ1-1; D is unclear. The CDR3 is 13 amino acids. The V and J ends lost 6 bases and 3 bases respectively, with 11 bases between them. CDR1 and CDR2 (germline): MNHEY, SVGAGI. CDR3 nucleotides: TGTGCCAGCAGGAGTTGGGAGGACACTGAAGCTTTCTTT. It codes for CASRSWEDTEAFF.

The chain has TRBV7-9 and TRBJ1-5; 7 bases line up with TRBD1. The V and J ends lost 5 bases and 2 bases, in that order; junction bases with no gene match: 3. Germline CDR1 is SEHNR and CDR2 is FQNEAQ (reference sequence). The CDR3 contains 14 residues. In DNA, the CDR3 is TGTGCCAGCAGCCAAGACAGGGGCAATCAGCCCCAGCATTTT. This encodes CASSQDRGNQPQHF. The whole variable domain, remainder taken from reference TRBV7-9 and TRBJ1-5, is DTGVSQNPRHKITKRGQNVTFRCDPISEHNRLYWYRQTLGQGPEFLTYFQNEAQLEKSRLLSDRFSAERPKGSFSTLEIQRTEQGDSAMYLCASSQDRGNQPQHFGDGTRLSIL.

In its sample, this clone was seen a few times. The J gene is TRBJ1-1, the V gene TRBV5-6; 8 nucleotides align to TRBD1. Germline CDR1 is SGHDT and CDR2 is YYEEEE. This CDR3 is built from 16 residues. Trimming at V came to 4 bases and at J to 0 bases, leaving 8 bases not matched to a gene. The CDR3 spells CASSAGTGSMNTEAFF. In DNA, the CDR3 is TGTGCCAGCAGCGCCGGGACAGGCAGCATGAACACTGAAGCTTTCTTT.

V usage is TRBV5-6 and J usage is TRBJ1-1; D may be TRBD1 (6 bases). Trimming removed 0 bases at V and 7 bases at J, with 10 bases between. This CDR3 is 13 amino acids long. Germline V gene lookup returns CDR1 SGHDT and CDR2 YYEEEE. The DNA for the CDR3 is TGTGCCAGCAGCTTGGGGGGGCAGGGTGAAGCTTTCTTT. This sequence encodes CASSLGGQGEAFF.

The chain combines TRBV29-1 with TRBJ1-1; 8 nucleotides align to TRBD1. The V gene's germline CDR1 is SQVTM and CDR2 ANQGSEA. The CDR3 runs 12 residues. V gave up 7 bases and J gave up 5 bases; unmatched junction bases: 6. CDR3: CSAGQGRTEAFF. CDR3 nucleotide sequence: TGCAGCGCTGGACAGGGAAGAACTGAAGCTTTCTTT.

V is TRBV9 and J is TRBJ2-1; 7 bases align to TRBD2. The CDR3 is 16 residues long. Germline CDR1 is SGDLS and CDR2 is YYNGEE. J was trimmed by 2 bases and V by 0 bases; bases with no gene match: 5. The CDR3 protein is CASSVAGRGTYNEQFF. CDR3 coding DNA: TGTGCCAGCAGCGTAGCGGGGCGGGGGACCTACAATGAGCAGTTCTTC.

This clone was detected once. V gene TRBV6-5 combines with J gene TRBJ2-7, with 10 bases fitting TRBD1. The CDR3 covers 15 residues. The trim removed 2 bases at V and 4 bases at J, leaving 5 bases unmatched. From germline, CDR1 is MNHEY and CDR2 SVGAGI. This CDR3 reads CASSYRDRGQYEQYF. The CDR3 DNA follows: TGTGCCAGCAGTTACCGTGACAGGGGGCAGTACGAGCAGTACTTC.

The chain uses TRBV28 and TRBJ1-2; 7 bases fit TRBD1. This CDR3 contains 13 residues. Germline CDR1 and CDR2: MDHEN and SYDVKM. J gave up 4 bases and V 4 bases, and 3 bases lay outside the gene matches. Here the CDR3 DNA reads TGTGCCAGCAGTTCGGGACAGCTCTATGGCTACACCTTC. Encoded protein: CASSSGQLYGYTF.

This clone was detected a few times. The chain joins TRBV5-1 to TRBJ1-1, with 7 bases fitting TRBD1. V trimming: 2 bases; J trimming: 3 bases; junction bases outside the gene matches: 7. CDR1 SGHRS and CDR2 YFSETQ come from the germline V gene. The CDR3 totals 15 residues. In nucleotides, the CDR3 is TGCGCCAGCAGCTTACAGGGGAACGCGGACACTGAAGCTTTCTTT. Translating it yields CASSLQGNADTEAFF.

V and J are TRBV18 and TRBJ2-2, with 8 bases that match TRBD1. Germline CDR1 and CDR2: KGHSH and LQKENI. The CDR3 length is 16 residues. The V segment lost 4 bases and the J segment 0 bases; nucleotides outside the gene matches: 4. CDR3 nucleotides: TGTGCCAGCTCACAAAACAGGGGGGCGAACACCGGGGAGCTGTTTTTT. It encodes CASSQNRGANTGELFF. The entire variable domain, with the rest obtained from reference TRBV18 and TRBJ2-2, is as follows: NAGVMQNPRHLVRRRGQEARLRCSPMKGHSHVYWYRQLPEEGLKFMVYLQKENIIDESGMPKERFSAEFPKEGPSILRIQQVVRGDSAAYFCASSQNRGANTGELFFGEGSRLTVL.